Listed below are T cell receptor beta chains from one sample, sequenced in a study of cytotoxic CD8 clonotypes in ibrutinib-treated CLL. Assay: immunoSEQ multiplex PCR; the TCRdb copy retains only in-frame clones and omits some. The sample shows some 130,000 clones, 70% to 80% of them seen only once. The material sequenced was PBMCs, taken after 24 months of ibrutinib treatment. The receptor set was obtained from a human donor with chronic lymphocytic leukemia. The CDR3 runs from the conserved cysteine through the conserved F or W. D genes are given only for firm matches. Size is omitted from some rows. Given values are once, few, many or a class for expanded clones.

d_call j_call clone_size v_call cdr3_aa cdr3_nt
TRBD2 TRBJ2-1 few TRBV27 CASSSWTSGAGSSYNEQFF TGTGCCAGCAGTTCCTGGACTAGCGGGGCTGGTAGCTCCTACAATGAGCAGTTCTTC
NA TRBJ2-5 few TRBV18 CASSPGGQETQYF TGTGCCAGCTCACCAGGGGGGCAAGAGACCCAGTACTTC
TRBD2 TRBJ2-2 NA TRBV7-9 CASSLGRLAAGTGELFF TGTGCCAGCAGCTTAGGCCGGCTAGCGGCAGGCACCGGGGAGCTGTTTTTT
TRBD2 TRBJ2-3 NA TRBV19 CASSIVLAGGPDTQYF TGTGCCAGTAGTATAGTCCTAGCGGGAGGGCCGGATACGCAGTATTTT
NA TRBJ2-2 NA TRBV20-1 CSAPDHGELFF TGCAGTGCCCCCGACCACGGGGAGCTGTTTTTT
NA TRBJ1-1 NA TRBV11-2 CASSLRGEGEAFF TGTGCCAGCAGCTTACGGGGAGAGGGTGAAGCTTTCTTT
NA TRBJ2-3 NA TRBV5-1 CASSTGGHTQYF TGCGCCAGCAGCACCGGGGGGCATACGCAGTATTTT
TRBD2 TRBJ2-7 NA TRBV2 CASRRGGYYEQYF TGTGCCAGCAGGCGCGGGGGGTACTACGAGCAGTACTTC
TRBD2 TRBJ2-5 NA TRBV29-1 CSVVGREGRGEETQYF TGCAGCGTTGTGGGGCGGGAGGGCCGCGGGGAAGAGACCCAGTACTTC
NA TRBJ1-2 NA TRBV7-2 CASSPRDSYQARAF TGTGCCAGCAGCCCCCGGGACTCCTACCAGGCACGAGCCTTC
NA TRBJ2-3 once TRBV6-5 CASRGPLRQYF TGTGCCAGCAGGGGGCCCTTGCGGCAGTATTTT
TRBD2 TRBJ2-7 NA TRBV4-3 CASSPPGLAGVVDPYEQYF TGCGCCAGCAGCCCACCCGGACTAGCGGGAGTGGTAGACCCCTACGAGCAGTACTTC
NA TRBJ2-3 NA TRBV18 CASSARQTDTDTQYF TGTGCCAGCTCAGCTCGACAGACTGATACAGATACGCAGTATTTT
TRBD1 TRBJ1-4 NA TRBV7-8 CASSWGQGVEKLFF TGTGCCAGCAGCTGGGGACAGGGTGTGGAAAAACTGTTTTTT
TRBD1 TRBJ2-2 few TRBV5-4 CASSLPLGDRGRPGELFF TGTGCCAGCAGCTTACCCCTCGGCGACAGGGGTCGACCCGGGGAGCTGTTTTTT
TRBD1 TRBJ2-3 NA TRBV7-9 CASSLGGQGEDTQYF TGTGCCAGCAGCTTAGGGGGACAGGGGGAGGATACGCAGTATTTT
NA TRBJ2-3 NA TRBV4-2 CASSQEGDGWPDTQYF TGTGCCAGCAGCCAAGAAGGGGACGGATGGCCAGATACGCAGTATTTT
NA TRBJ2-7 NA TRBV11-2 CASSLEPGPPYEQYF TGTGCCAGCAGCTTAGAGCCAGGCCCTCCTTACGAGCAGTACTTC
TRBD1 TRBJ1-1 NA TRBV14 CASSRPGTATEAFF TGTGCCAGCAGCCGCCCCGGGACAGCCACTGAAGCTTTCTTT
TRBD2 TRBJ2-3 once TRBV4-3 CASSQDRGREGHSDTQYF TGCGCCAGCAGCCAAGATAGGGGGCGGGAGGGCCACTCAGATACGCAGTATTTT
NA TRBJ2-3 few TRBV9 CASSPTNTQGDTQYF TGTGCCAGCAGCCCGACTAATACCCAAGGGGATACGCAGTATTTT
TRBD1 TRBJ2-7 NA TRBV5-1 CASSRTGDYEQYF TGCGCCAGCAGCCGGACAGGGGACTACGAGCAGTACTTC
TRBD2 TRBJ2-1 once TRBV7-3 CASRASGSDEQFF TGTGCCAGCAGGGCTAGCGGGAGCGATGAGCAGTTCTTC
NA TRBJ1-4 few TRBV5-1 CASSFGGGEKLFF TGCGCCAGCAGCTTTGGGGGCGGTGAAAAACTGTTTTTT
NA TRBJ2-7 few TRBV28 CASRHRDSYYEQYF TGTGCCAGCAGGCATCGGGACTCATACTACGAGCAGTACTTC
TRBD2 TRBJ2-1 few TRBV9 CASSVTSGYNEQFF TGTGCCAGCAGCGTAACTAGCGGATACAATGAGCAGTTCTTC
NA TRBJ2-1 NA TRBV5-1 CASSVGTAGNEQFF TGCGCCAGCAGCGTCGGGACTGCCGGGAATGAGCAGTTCTTC
NA TRBJ1-5 few TRBV23-1 CASSWQRVHVRPQHF TGCGCCAGCAGCTGGCAGCGGGTACATGTGCGGCCCCAGCATTTT
NA TRBJ2-7 NA TRBV30 CAWGGTSLEQYF TGTGCCTGGGGCGGGACATCTCTCGAGCAGTACTTC
TRBD2 TRBJ2-2 NA TRBV2 CASSEAGGETGELFF TGTGCCAGCAGTGAAGCTGGGGGGGAGACCGGGGAGCTGTTTTTT
NA TRBJ1-2 NA TRBV4-3 CASSQQAEPLYGYTF TGCGCCAGCAGCCAACAGGCCGAACCGCTCTATGGCTACACCTTC
NA TRBJ2-2 NA TRBV11-2 CASSQDSNTGELFF TGTGCCAGCAGCCAAGACAGTAACACCGGGGAGCTGTTTTTT
TRBD2 TRBJ2-3 NA TRBV11-2 CASSLGLAGVPDTQYF TGTGCCAGCAGCTTAGGGCTAGCGGGAGTACCCGATACGCAGTATTTT
TRBD1 TRBJ1-2 NA TRBV5-6 CASSPGQWGYTF TGTGCCAGCAGCCCGGGACAGTGGGGCTACACCTTC
NA TRBJ1-3 NA TRBV4-3 CASSLETGVGNTIYF TGCGCCAGCAGCCTAGAGACGGGGGTCGGAAACACCATATATTTT
NA TRBJ2-7 NA TRBV29-1 CSVDRPGASYEQYF TGCAGCGTTGATAGGCCAGGGGCCTCCTACGAGCAGTACTTC
TRBD1 TRBJ1-6 NA TRBV9 CASSVGRGRNSPLHF TGTGCCAGCAGCGTGGGTAGGGGGCGGAATTCACCCCTCCACTTT
NA TRBJ1-1 NA TRBV6-1 CASNRDTEAFF TGTGCCAGCAACCGAGACACTGAAGCTTTCTTT
TRBD2 TRBJ2-1 NA TRBV18 CASSAGTTHYNEQFF TGTGCCAGCTCGGCCGGGACTACTCACTACAATGAGCAGTTCTTC
NA TRBJ2-7 NA TRBV5-1 CASSLADSGFSYEQYF TGCGCCAGCAGCTTGGCAGATTCAGGGTTCTCCTACGAGCAGTACTTC
NA TRBJ2-7 once TRBV7-2 CASSPSGPFGQYF TGTGCCAGCAGCCCCTCCGGACCCTTCGGGCAGTACTTC
NA TRBJ1-6 NA TRBV6-5 CASSPPGRRESPLHF TGTGCCAGCAGTCCACCCGGGCGCCGGGAATCACCCCTCCACTTT
NA TRBJ2-7 NA TRBV7-9 CASSPFGQRPYEQYF TGTGCCAGCAGCCCCTTCGGACAAAGACCCTACGAGCAGTACTTC
NA TRBJ2-7 NA TRBV2 CASSQGPAGEQYF TGTGCCAGCAGCCAGGGACCCGCGGGGGAGCAGTACTTC